This T cell receptor beta chain was profiled in a study of cytotoxic CD8 clonotypes in ibrutinib-treated CLL. Study-level findings and limits: Patients with sustained remission and those progressing were sampled at differing times.

This clone has only one observation. The antigen remains undetermined. Losses at the gene ends were 5 bases for V and 2 bases for J; bases not matched to a gene: 7. The germline CDR1 and CDR2 sequences are LNHDA and SQIVND (reference sequence). This CDR3 contains 16 residues. Data came from immunoSEQ multiplex PCR; TCRdb stores just in-frame clones and leaves some out. The sample yields 25,000 to 30,000 clones, approximately 85% seen once. The TCR comes from a human donor with chronic lymphocytic leukemia. Sequencing was performed on PBMCs, taken after 24 months of ibrutinib treatment. The gene calls are TRBV19 and TRBJ1-2; 11 bases match TRBD1. CDR3 bases: TGTGCCAGTAGTTGGACAGGGGGCCACTTCAACTATGGCTACACCTTC. This translates into CASSWTGGHFNYGYTF.